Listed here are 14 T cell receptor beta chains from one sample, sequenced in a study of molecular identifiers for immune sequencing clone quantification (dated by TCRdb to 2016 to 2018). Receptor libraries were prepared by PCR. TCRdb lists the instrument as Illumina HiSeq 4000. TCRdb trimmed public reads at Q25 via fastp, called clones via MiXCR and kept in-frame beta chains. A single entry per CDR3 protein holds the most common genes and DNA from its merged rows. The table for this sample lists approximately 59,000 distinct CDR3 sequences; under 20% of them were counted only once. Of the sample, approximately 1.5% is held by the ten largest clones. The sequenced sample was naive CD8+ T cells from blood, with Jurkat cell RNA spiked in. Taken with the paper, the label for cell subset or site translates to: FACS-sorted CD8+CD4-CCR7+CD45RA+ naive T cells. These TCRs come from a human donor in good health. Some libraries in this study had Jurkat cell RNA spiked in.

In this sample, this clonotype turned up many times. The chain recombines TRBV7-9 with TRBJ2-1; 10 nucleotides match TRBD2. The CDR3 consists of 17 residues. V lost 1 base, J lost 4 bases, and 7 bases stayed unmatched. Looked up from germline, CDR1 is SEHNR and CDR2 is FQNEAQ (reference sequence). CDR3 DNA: TGTGCCAGCAGCTTAGGGGTACTAGCGGGGAGATACAATGAGCAGTTCTTC. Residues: CASSLGVLAGRYNEQFF. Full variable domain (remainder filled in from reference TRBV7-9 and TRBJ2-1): DTGVSQNPRHKITKRGQNVTFRCDPISEHNRLYWYRQTLGQGPEFLTYFQNEAQLEKSRLLSDRFSAERPKGSFSTLEIQRTEQGDSAMYLCASSLGVLAGRYNEQFFGPGTRLTVL.

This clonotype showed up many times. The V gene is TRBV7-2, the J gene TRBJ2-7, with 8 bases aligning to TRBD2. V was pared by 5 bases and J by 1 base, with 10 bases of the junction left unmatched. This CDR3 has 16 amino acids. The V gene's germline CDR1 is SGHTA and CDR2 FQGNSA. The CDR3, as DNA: TGTGCCAGCAGCCTTGGACTAGCAGGATCATCCTACGAGCAGTACTTC. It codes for CASSLGLAGSSYEQYF.

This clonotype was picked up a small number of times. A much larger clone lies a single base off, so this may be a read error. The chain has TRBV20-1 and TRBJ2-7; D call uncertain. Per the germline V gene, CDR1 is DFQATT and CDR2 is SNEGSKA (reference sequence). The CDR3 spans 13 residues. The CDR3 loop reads CSARIFGSIELYF. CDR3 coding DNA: TGCAGTGCTAGGATATTCGGCAGTATCGAGCTGTACTTC.

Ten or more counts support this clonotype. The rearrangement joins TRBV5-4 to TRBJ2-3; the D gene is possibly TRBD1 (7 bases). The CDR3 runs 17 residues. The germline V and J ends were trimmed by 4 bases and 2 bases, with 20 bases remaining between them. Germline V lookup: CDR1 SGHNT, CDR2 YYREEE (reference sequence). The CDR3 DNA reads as TGTGCCAGCAGCGCCGGCAGGGGGGTTGTCTCCACAGATACGCAGTATTTT. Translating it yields CASSAGRGVVSTDTQYF. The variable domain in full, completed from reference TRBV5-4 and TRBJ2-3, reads ETGVTQSPTHLIKTRGQQVTLRCSSQSGHNTVSWYQQALGQGPQFIFQYYREEENGRGNFPPRFSGLQFPNYSSELNVNALELDDSALYLCASSAGRGVVSTDTQYFGPGTRLTVL.

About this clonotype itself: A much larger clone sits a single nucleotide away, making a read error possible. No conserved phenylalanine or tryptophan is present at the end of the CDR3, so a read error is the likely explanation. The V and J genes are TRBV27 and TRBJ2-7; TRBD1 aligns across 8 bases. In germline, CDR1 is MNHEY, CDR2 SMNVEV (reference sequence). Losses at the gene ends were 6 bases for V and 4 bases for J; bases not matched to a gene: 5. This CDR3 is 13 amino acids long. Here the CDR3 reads CASRGQAGYEQYS. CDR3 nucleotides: TGTGCCAGCAGGGGACAGGCGGGTTACGAGCAGTACTCC.

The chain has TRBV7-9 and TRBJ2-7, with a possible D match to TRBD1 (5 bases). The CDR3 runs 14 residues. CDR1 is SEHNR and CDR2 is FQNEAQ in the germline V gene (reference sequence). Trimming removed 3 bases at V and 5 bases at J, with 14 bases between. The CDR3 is CASSFPSRQNEQYF. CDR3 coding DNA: TGTGCCAGCAGCTTTCCCTCGAGACAGAACGAGCAGTACTTC.

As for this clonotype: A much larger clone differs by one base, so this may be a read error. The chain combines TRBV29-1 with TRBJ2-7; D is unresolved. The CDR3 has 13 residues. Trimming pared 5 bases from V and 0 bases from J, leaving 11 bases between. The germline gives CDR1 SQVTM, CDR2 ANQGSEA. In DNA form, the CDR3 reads TGCAGCGTTCGACCCCCGGGCTCCTACGAGCAGTACTTC. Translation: CSVRPPGSYEQYF.

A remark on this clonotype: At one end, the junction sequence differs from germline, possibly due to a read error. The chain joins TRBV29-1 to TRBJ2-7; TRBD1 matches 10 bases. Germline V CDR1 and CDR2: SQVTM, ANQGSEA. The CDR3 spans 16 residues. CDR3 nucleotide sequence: TGCAGCGTTGAAGACCCCGGCGGGACAGGGGTGGTCGAGCAATACTTC. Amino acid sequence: CSVEDPGGTGVVEQYF.

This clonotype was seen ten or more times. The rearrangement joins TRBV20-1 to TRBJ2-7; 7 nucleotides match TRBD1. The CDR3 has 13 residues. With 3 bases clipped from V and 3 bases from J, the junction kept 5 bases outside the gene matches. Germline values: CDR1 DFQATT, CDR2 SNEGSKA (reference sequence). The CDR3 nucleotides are TGCAGTGCTAGTGCCCGACAGGGCTACGAGCAGTACTTC. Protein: CSASARQGYEQYF.

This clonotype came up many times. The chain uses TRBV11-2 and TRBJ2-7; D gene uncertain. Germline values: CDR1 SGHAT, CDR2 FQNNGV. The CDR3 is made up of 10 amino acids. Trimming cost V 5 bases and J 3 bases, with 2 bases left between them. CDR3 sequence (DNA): TGTGCCAGCAGCAACTACGAGCAGTACTTC. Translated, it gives CASSNYEQYF.

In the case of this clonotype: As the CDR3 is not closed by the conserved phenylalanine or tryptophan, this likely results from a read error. CDR3: CASRVTGLNTEAFI. CDR3 nucleotide sequence: TGTGCCAGCAGGGTGACGGGTTTGAACACTGAAGCTTTCATT. The gene calls are TRBV6-1 and TRBJ1-1; no reliable D call. CDR1 and CDR2 (germline): MNHNS, SASEGT. The CDR3 sequence is 14 residues long. V was trimmed by 6 bases and J by 0 bases, leaving 11 bases between them.

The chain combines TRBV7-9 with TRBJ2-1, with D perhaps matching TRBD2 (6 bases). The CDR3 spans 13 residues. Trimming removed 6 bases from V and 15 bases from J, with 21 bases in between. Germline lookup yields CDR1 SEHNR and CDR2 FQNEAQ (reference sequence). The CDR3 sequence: CASRIPGSAGSFF. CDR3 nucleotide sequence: TGTGCCAGCAGGATTCCCGGGAGCGCGGGTTCGTTCTTC.

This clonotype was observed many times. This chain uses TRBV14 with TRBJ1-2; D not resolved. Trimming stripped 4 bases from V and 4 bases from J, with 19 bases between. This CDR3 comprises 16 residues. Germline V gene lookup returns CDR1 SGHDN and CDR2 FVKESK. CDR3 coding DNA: TGTGCCAGCAGCCTAGAAGGCAGTGGCAGGAGCTATGGCTACACCTTC. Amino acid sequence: CASSLEGSGRSYGYTF.

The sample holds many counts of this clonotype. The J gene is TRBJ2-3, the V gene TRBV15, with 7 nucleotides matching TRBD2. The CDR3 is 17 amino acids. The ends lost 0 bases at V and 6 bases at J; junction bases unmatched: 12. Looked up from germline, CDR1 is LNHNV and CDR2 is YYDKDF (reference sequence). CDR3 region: CATSRDLAEPLADTQYF. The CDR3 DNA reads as TGTGCCACCAGCAGAGACCTAGCGGAGCCTTTGGCGGATACGCAGTATTTT.